This passage covers 4 T cell receptor beta chains from one sample sequenced in a study of shared clonotypes between healthy human individuals. Assay used: immunoSEQ multiplex PCR; TCRdb lists only in-frame clones, some missing. The table records 2 million to 3 million clones, 90% to 95% of them present only once. The sequencing input was naive CD4+ T cells from PBMCs. Subset meaning: CD45RA+ positively selected. The source of these receptors is a man between 18 and 29 years old in good health. Some clones in this sample may be carry-over from other donors' samples.

The chain uses TRBV29-1 and TRBJ2-5; D gene unclear. The CDR3 is 13 residues long. CDR1 and CDR2 (germline): SQVTM, ANQGSEA. V lost 4 bases to trimming and J lost 5 bases, with 14 bases between them. DNA for the CDR3: TGCAGCGTTGCCTTTGGGGTTTCTGAGACCCAGTACTTC. Its translation: CSVAFGVSETQYF.

This clone was found once. V gene TRBV7-2 combines with J gene TRBJ2-5; 13 bases agree with TRBD2. Trimming removed 5 bases from V and 4 bases from J; junction bases left unmatched: 7. This CDR3 spans 16 amino acids. Germline V lookup: CDR1 SGHTA, CDR2 FQGNSA. The CDR3 nucleotides read TGTGCCAGCAGCACACGGACTAGCGGGAGAGGAGAGACCCAGTACTTC. As protein: CASSTRTSGRGETQYF.

The chain recombines TRBV30 with TRBJ2-5; 10 positions agree with TRBD2. V lost 0 bases to trimming and J lost 4 bases; unmatched junction nucleotides: 14. Germline V lookup: CDR1 GTSNPN, CDR2 SVGIG (reference sequence). This CDR3 comprises 18 residues. Here the CDR3 DNA reads TGTGCCTGGAGTGTACATCGAGGGCTAGCGGGAGTGGTAGAGACCCAGTACTTC. Amino acids: CAWSVHRGLAGVVETQYF.

The chain couples TRBV7-2 to TRBJ1-2; D unclear. CDR3 length: 13 residues. Trimming took 5 bases from V and 8 from J, leaving 15 bases between them. CDR1 is SGHTA, CDR2 FQGNSA, per germline. The CDR3, as DNA: TGTGCCAGCAGCGCGGCCGGACTAAGCGGCTACACCTTC. Amino acid sequence: CASSAAGLSGYTF.